Listed here is a single TCR beta chain. This sample was included in a study of blood T cell repertoires in COVID-19. Assay: immunoSEQ multiplex PCR; the TCRdb copy retains only in-frame clones and omits some. The table lists about 210,000 clones, 65% to 90% of them singletons, with 3.5% to 4.5% in the top ten. With V trimmed by 4 bases and J by 7 bases, 7 bases remained unmatched. CDR1 is MDHEN, CDR2 SYDVKM, per germline. There are 14 residues in the CDR3. The clonotype originates from a woman between 35 and 50 years old with acute COVID-19. The chain combines TRBV28 with TRBJ1-2, with 9 nucleotides matching TRBD1. The material sequenced was PBMCs or T cells enriched from blood (not recorded which). The CDR3 nucleotides are TGTGCCAGCAGTTCTGCCGGGACAGGGAGTGGCTACACCTTC. Translation: CASSSAGTGSGYTF.